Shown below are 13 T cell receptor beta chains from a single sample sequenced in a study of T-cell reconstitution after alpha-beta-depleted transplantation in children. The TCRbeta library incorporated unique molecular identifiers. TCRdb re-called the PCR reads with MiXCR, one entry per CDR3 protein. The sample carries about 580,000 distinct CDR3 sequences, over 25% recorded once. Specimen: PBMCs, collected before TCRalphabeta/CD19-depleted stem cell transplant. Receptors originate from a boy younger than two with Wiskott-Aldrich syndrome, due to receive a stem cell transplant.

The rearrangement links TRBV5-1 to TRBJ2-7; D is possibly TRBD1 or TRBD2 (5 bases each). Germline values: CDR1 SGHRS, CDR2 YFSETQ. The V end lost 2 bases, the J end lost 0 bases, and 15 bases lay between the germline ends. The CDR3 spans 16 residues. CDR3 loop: CASSLYGARDSYEQYF. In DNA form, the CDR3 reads TGCGCCAGCAGCTTATACGGGGCCCGAGACTCCTACGAGCAGTACTTC. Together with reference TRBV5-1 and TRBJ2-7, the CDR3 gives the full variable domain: KAGVTQTPRYLIKTRGQQVTLSCSPISGHRSVSWYQQTPGQGLQFLFEYFSETQRNKGNFPGRFSGRQFSNSRSEMNVSTLELGDSALYLCASSLYGARDSYEQYFGPGTRLTVT.

The CDR3 nucleotides read TGTGCCAGCAGCGTAGGGGTGCGGGCCTACACCGGGGAGCTGTTTTTT. This translates into CASSVGVRAYTGELFF. The J gene is TRBJ2-2, the V gene TRBV9; D might be TRBD2 (5 bases). V lost 0 bases, J lost 3 bases, and 12 bases lay in between. Germline CDR1 SGDLS, CDR2 YYNGEE. This CDR3 is built from 16 residues.

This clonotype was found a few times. The CDR3 is CSARDQVVQYEQYF. In DNA, the CDR3 is TGCAGTGCTAGAGATCAGGTAGTTCAGTACGAGCAGTACTTC. The J gene is TRBJ2-7, the V gene TRBV20-1; D call uncertain. CDR3 size: 14 residues. V was pared by 0 bases and J by 4 bases, with 13 bases between. The germline CDR1 and CDR2 sequences are DFQATT and SNEGSKA (reference sequence).

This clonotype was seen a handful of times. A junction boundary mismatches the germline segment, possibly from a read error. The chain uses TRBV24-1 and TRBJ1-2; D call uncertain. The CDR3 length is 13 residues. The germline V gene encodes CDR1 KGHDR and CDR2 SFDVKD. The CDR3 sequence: CATSEQNFYGYTF. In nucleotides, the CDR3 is TGTGCCACCAGCGAACAGAATTTCTATGGCTACACCTTT.

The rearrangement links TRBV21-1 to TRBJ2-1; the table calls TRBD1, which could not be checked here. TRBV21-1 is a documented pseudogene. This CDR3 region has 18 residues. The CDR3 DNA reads TGTGCCAGCAGGACCCGGGGGGTTGCTGAGAGCTCCTACAATGAGCAGTTCTTC. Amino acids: CASRTRGVAESSYNEQFF.

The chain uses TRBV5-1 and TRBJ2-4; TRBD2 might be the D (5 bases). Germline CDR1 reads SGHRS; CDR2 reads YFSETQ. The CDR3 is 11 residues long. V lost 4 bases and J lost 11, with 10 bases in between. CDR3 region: CASSDYFVQYF. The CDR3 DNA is TGCGCCAGCAGCGACTACTTCGTTCAGTACTTC.

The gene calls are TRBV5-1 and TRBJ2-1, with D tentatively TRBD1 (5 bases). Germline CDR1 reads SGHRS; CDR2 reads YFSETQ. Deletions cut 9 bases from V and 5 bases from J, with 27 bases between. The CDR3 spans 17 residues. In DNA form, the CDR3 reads TGCGCCACCCAGCAGCAACCAGGGATCCCCCAAAACAATGAGCAGTTCTTC. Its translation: CATQQQPGIPQNNEQFF.

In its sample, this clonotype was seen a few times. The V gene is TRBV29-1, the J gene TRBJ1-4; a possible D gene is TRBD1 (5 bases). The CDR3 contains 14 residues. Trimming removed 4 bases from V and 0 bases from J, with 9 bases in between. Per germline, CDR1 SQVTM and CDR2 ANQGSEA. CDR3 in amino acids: CSVGDRSTNEKLFF. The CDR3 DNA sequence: TGCAGCGTTGGAGACAGATCAACTAATGAAAAACTGTTTTTT.

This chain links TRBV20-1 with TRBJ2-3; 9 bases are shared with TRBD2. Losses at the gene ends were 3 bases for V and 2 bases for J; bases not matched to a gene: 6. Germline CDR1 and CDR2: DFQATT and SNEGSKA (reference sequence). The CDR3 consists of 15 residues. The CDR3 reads CSASDRTSDTDTQYF. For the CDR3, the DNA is TGCAGTGCTAGCGATCGGACTAGCGACACAGATACGCAGTATTTT.

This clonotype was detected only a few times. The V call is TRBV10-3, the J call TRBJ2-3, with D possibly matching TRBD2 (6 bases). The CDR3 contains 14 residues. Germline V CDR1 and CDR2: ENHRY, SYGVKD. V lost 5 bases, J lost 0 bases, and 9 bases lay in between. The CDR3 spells CAISSSGSTDTQYF. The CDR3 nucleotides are TGTGCCATCAGTTCCAGCGGGAGCACAGATACGCAGTATTTT.

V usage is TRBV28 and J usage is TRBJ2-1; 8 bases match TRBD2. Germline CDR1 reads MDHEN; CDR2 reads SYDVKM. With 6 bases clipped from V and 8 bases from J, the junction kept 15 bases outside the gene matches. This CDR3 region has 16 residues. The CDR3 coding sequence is TGTGCCAGCAGCCGATTAATGGCGGGAGGATTAGATGAGCAGTTCTTC. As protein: CASSRLMAGGLDEQFF.

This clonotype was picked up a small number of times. CDR3 sequence (DNA): TGTGCCAGCAGCCCATTACTCGGGAGGTTTTACAATGAGCAGTTCTTC. This translates into CASSPLLGRFYNEQFF. V gene TRBV3-1 combines with J gene TRBJ2-1; 7 bases align to TRBD2. CDR1 and CDR2 (germline): LGHDT, YNNKEL (reference sequence). The CDR3 runs to 16 residues. Trimming cost V 4 bases and J 4 bases; bases outside gene matches: 10.

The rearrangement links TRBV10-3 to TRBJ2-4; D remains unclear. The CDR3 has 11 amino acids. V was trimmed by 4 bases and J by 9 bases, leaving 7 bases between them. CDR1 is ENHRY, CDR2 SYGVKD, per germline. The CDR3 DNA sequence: TGTGCCATCAGTGTTTCCGTCATTCAGTACTTC. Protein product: CAISVSVIQYF.